The source of this TCR beta chain is a study of T-cell memory formation after mild COVID-19 (dated by TCRdb to the early 2020s). Regarding the complete study: TCR sequence clusters from the two donors were largely donor specific. In a couple of donors, T-cell clones that expanded and contracted after mild COVID-19 were tracked by sequencing TCRalpha and TCRbeta repertoires over time. Two young, previously healthy adult volunteers made up the cohort, one male and one female.

Sequenced on an Illumina NovaSeq 6000. cDNA libraries for TCRalpha and TCRbeta were prepared by 5'RACE using constant-segment primers, with sample barcodes and unique molecular identifiers added. Trizol reagent was used to extract RNA from every sample. The libraries were amplified in two PCR steps, and the second step added a second sample barcode and Illumina TruSeq adapters. The libraries were sequenced on an Illumina NovaSeq using 2 x 150 bp paired-end reads. In the paper's pipeline: Demultiplexing of reads and collapsing into UMI-guided consensus sequences were performed with migec v1.2.7. Using mixcr v2.1.11, UMI consensuses were aligned to TRA and TRB V and J templates and then assembled into clonotypes. A clonotype was counted as expanded or contracted only when both edgeR and NoisET called the clonotype significant, with the noise models trained on biological replicates. For edgeR calls, a false discovery rate-adjusted p below 0.01 and a log2 fold-change threshold of 1 were applied. PCA with hierarchical clustering of max-normalized trajectories of the 1000 most abundant clonotypes was used as exploratory dynamics analysis. Separately sequenced CD4+ and CD8+ repertoires were used to assign a CD4 or CD8 phenotype to each responding clone. The public sequencing data were trimmed at Q25 with fastp and processed into clonotypes with MiXCR by TCRdb, which kept only in-frame beta chains. Rows are combined by CDR3 protein, so each entry shows the most common genes and DNA. The V and J calls were determined by TCRdb, not by the authors. The sample contains roughly 620,000 distinct CDR3 sequences, roughly 17% of them found a single time. The ten biggest clones cover 9.5% to 15% of the sample.

V is pruned by 4 bases and J by 2 bases, leaving 12 bases of the junction without a gene match. Per the germline V gene (reference sequence), SGHKS is the CDR1 and YYEKEE is the CDR2. From its cysteine to its phenylalanine, the CDR3 spans 19 amino acids. Only the CDR3 part of the read is kept: 57 bases, read in frame from the first base. The paper as a whole reports these results and caveats: Clones contracting from day 15 to 85 had balanced CD4/CD8 phenotypes, while a second wave expanding from day 15 to 37 was biased towards CD4+. Some responding clones were found in pre-infection memory, which suggests that pre-existing cross-reactive memory T cells took part in the SARS-CoV-2 response. The study covered only a couple of mild cases, and larger cohorts including severe cases with pre-infection samples were considered necessary. Contracting CD4+ clones were located mainly in the CM and EM memory subsets, whereas CD8+ clones were found to be enriched in EMRA. The second-wave clones that peaked on day 37 were not confirmed to be SARS-CoV-2 specific.

PBMCs were isolated by Ficoll-Paque density gradient centrifugation. Concerning this clonotype itself: Its antigen remains undetermined. No base qualities exist here, and no much larger clone lies one base off it.

Source material: PBMCs or a T cell subset sorted from them (not recorded which). The receptor's source is an adult woman who had mild COVID-19 (a few samples of this study predate the infection). The sample titles of this study are shuffled in the database, so cell type and time point are left out; the donor was told from shared clones. Here the chain combines TRBV5-5 and TRBJ2-6, with 10 bases aligning to TRBD1. The base sequence is TGTGCCAGCAGCCTGGGACAGGGGATAAGTTCAGCTGGGGCCAACGTCCTGACTTTC. This encodes CASSLGQGISSAGANVLTF.